This TCR beta chain appears in the sequencing data of a study of prognosis after radiotherapy for stage I lung cancer. Without prior chemotherapy, radiotherapy or other malignancies, every patient was node-negative by CT and PET/CT. Genomic DNA was subjected to two-round multiplex PCR for amplification of TCR beta CDR3. Gene-specific primers for each TRBV and TRBJ gene drove first-round PCR. MiXCR, applied by TCRdb to the multiplex PCR reads, yields one record per CDR3 protein. This sample has 25,000 to 30,000 distinct CDR3 sequences, with about 41% found just once. This clonotype was found many times. This clonotype originated in a donor aged 50 or older with non-small cell lung cancer. Sequenced here: PBMCs, sampled before or after stereotactic body radiation therapy (not recorded which).

In DNA form, the CDR3 reads TGTGCCAGCAGTTACGAAGAGGAACCGGCCACCGGGGAGCTGTTTTTT. This sequence encodes CASSYEEEPATGELFF. This chain links TRBV6-2 or TRBV6-3 with TRBJ2-2; the D is unclear. This CDR3 has 16 residues. Germline CDR1 reads MNHEY; CDR2 reads SVGEGT. V lost 2 bases to trimming and J lost 4 bases, with 14 bases between them.